This TCR beta chain was sequenced during a study of PD-1 blockade in classical Hodgkin lymphoma (TCRdb year 2020). General notes on the study: Nivolumab dosing was 3 mg/kg intravenously every 2 weeks, continuing until either disease progression or unacceptable toxicity. To define a peripheral blood immune signature of response to PD-1 blockade in classical Hodgkin lymphoma, the study combined TCR beta sequencing with CyTOF. General conclusions and limits of the study: CD4+ but not CD8+ TCR diversity rose significantly by C4D1 (p=0.0027 vs p=0.16), most apparent in complete responders (p=0.02). The study covered only a single clinical trial cohort, and the causes of the repertoire differences, possibly disease activity or prior therapy, were still not defined. Baseline diversity similar to that of newly diagnosed patients was observed in trial patients achieving complete response, whereas significantly lower diversity was observed in partial responders and progressors. Patients starting nivolumab less than 1 year after ASCT had lower diversity and were excluded from later analyses to avoid confounding by immune reconstitution. Baseline TCR diversity was reported as lower in newly diagnosed patients than in healthy donors, and lower still in relapsed/refractory patients.

This clone showed up just a few times. The target of this receptor is not known. Per-base quality was not reported, and no clone a single base away is much larger than it. Genomic DNA was extracted with the Qiagen DNeasy kit from unsorted PBMCs and from negatively selected CD4+ and CD8+ fractions. TCR beta CDR3 regions were subjected to amplification by immunoSEQ multiplex PCR with primers that anneal to V and J segments. A synthetic immune receptor repertoire was used to minimize amplification bias, and remaining bias was computationally removed after sequencing. The paper's processing steps were these. Custom Python scripts were used to quantify repertoire diversity as the Shannon entropy index. Unsorted, CD4+ and CD8+ repertoires were examined separately, except in combined analyses, for which CD4+ and CD8+ sequences were merged in silico. Clonal expansion was defined as at least a 2-fold frequency increase after treatment relative to C1D1, with a pseudocount of 0.5 for undetected baseline clones. Clones with 0 or 1 copy at C1D1 were classified as singleton clones, and clones with 2 or more copies were classified as non-singleton clones. Clones expanded in unsorted samples were labelled as CD4+, CD8+ or unknown by matching protein sequences in sorted samples from the same patient. Wilcoxon tests on paired samples were used to test changes in diversity from C1D1 to C4D1. This is the immuneACCESS table as TCRdb keeps it, with only in-frame sequences that have V and J called. A part of the clones is gone; compared with another copy, unresolved V genes explain less than half, and the rest is unexplained. V, J and clone size are taken as reported in that table, and D and trimming were inferred from the DNA itself. The sample data list about 24,000 clones, and roughly 79% of these were observed just once. The top ten clonotypes cover 15% to 20% of the sample.

Explained via the paper, the time point label denotes: cycle 2 day 1 (C2D1) of nivolumab. Relapse after autologous stem cell transplantation had occurred in all trial patients, and cohorts A, B and C were distinguished by prior brentuximab vedotin exposure. The trial cohort comprised 60 or so patients with relapsed/refractory classical Hodgkin lymphoma whose best overall responses were complete response, partial response or progressive disease. Trial patients were treated with single-agent nivolumab in the multi-cohort phase II CheckMate 205 trial. An independent review committee assessed best overall response by applying the 2007 International Working Group response criteria. Trial PBMCs were collected just before the start of nivolumab (C1D1) and during therapy at cycle 2 day 1 and cycle 4 day 1. Peripheral blood was collected in 8 mL Vacutainer Cell Preparation Tubes, from which PBMCs were isolated by centrifugation and then cryopreserved.

V drops 5 bases and J drops 6 bases, leaving 6 bases in between. The germline V gene encodes CDR1 MNHEY and CDR2 SMNVEV (reference sequence). The CDR3 has 11 amino acids, counting the end cysteine and phenylalanine. Of the read, only the CDR3 DNA is kept; its 33 bases are in frame from base 1. The TCR was taken from a human donor with classical Hodgkin lymphoma. The sample was peripheral blood mononuclear cells (PBMCs), taken before the second cycle of nivolumab. The V gene is TRBV27 and the J gene is TRBJ2-3, with the D gene call left open. CDR3 reads: CASSLGDTQYF. DNA sequence: TGTGCCAGCAGTCTCGGGGATACGCAGTATTTT.